The source of this TCR beta chain is a study of blood T cells in healthy people across ages. Then a second PCR, running roughly 6 to 12 cycles, was carried out with a sample-barcoded 5' primer and a J-beta primer mix. Every sample produced at least 3 million CDR3-containing paired-end reads. Each CDR3 protein is one row after TCRdb ran MiXCR on the 5' RACE reads. The data contain 800,000 to 1,000,000 distinct CDR3 sequences, roughly 43% of them singletons. This TCR was sampled from a man aged 25-40 years in good health. The sample taken for sequencing was blood.

The CDR3 loop reads CASSQESPPRAQHF. CDR3 sequence (DNA): TGTGCCAGCAGCCAAGAATCCCCCCCAAGAGCCCAGCATTTT. V usage is TRBV4-2 and J usage is TRBJ1-5; D unclear. Between the trimmed V and J ends, which lost 0 bases and 11 bases, there was a span of 14 bases. Germline values: CDR1 LGHNA, CDR2 YNFKEQ. CDR3 length: 14 amino acids.